Included here is one TCR beta chain sequence, with context. Original data processing: Amplification from reference gene primers served as the basis for estimated nucleated cell counts. The protocol was immunoSEQ multiplex PCR, while the TCRdb copy is restricted to in-frame clones and leaves out a portion. From that table come the V and J calls and clone size; the DNA was used to work out D and trimming. The table records a few hundred thousand clones, roughly nine tenths of them present only once. The source of the sample is a study of blood T cell repertoires in COVID-19. After removal of 8 bases from V and 3 bases from J, the junction contained 3 bases not matched to a gene. This CDR3 has 13 residues.

This clonotype was obtained from a human donor in a cohort exposed to, infected with or recovered from COVID-19 (not recorded which). The donor label of this sample is uncertain. The rearrangement joins TRBV12-3 or TRBV12-4 to TRBJ2-2, with TRBD1 matching over 7 bases. The sample consisted of PBMCs or T cells enriched from blood (not recorded which). CDR3 nucleotide sequence: TGTGCCAGCGGGCAGGGGGACACCGGGGAGCTGTTTTTT. Its translation: CASGQGDTGELFF.